This T cell receptor beta chain was recorded in a study of post-analysis software for immune sequencing data. Whole-study findings and limits: Patients carried five TRBV segments more frequently than controls did, and TRBV5-6, TRBV5-1 and TRBV20-1 were among them.

On this clonotype itself: Its antigen is unidentified.

Unique molecular identifiers were carried by the TCR beta cDNA libraries. TCRdb analysed the PCR reads with MiXCR anew, one entry per CDR3 protein. This sample yields approximately 360,000 distinct CDR3 sequences, of which less than 40% are seen a single time; 13% belongs to the top ten. This CDR3 region has 12 residues. CDR1 is SQVTM, CDR2 ANQGSEA, per germline. Trimming took off 4 bases at V and 8 bases at J, with 11 bases between the two ends. The sequence came from a girl aged 5 to 17 with multiple sclerosis. This chain uses TRBV29-1 with TRBJ1-4; D perhaps matches TRBD1 (6 bases). Specimen: blood. The DNA for the CDR3 is TGCAGCGTTGGATCCCAGGGGGAAAAACTGTTTTTT. Protein: CSVGSQGEKLFF.